This TCR beta chain was sequenced in a study of blood T cell repertoires in COVID-19. Background on the study: Samples taken during acute and convalescent COVID-19 were collected in the United States, Italy and Spain. PBMCs, B-cell-depleted T cells, or T cells were the source of the cDNA or gDNA that made up the material.

Germline CDR1 MNHEY, CDR2 SMNVEV (reference sequence). The CDR3 sequence is 15 residues long. Germline trimming cut 3 bases from V and 2 bases from J; bases unmatched to any gene: 5. This clone was seen more than once but under ten times. As originally analysed: Reference gene primer amplification yielded estimated nucleated cell counts. TCRdb keeps only in-frame clones here, not all; method: immunoSEQ multiplex PCR. V and J calls plus clone size are reproduced from that table; the DNA served to infer D and trimming. The sample contains around 100,000 clones, roughly 85% of which appear only once. The chain has TRBV27 and TRBJ2-7; 9 nucleotides align to TRBD1. This clonotype was obtained from a man between 65 and 79 years old with active or convalescent COVID-19. Material: peripheral blood. The CDR3 coding sequence is TGTGCCAGCAGTTTTACCGGGACAGGGACCTACGAGCAGTACTTC. Translated, it gives CASSFTGTGTYEQYF.